A selection of T cell receptor beta chains follows, all from one sample in a study of control samples from healthy donors and cancer patients. Repertoires were generated with immunoSEQ multiplex PCR, while TCRdb's copy carries only in-frame clones and drops some. This repertoire shows roughly 73,000 clones, 84% found once; its top ten account for about 26%. Source material: blood. All receptors derive from a man aged 50-60 years in good health. The CDR3 runs from the conserved cysteine through the conserved F or W. The D gene is left open where the match is weak. Clone size is given for some rows only: seen once, a few or many times, or a class if the clone is expanded.

>TRBV28|11|NA|NA|TRBJ1-6
TGTGCCACCAGGGAGCGCGCACCCCTCCACTTT
CATRERAPLHF
>TRBV14|14|NA|NA|TRBJ2-6
TGTGCCAGCAGCCAAGCCTCTGGGGCCAACGTCCTGACTTTC
CASSQASGANVLTF
>TRBV7-9|14|NA|NA|TRBJ2-2
TGTGCCAGCAGCTTAGTGCAGGGACCCGGGGAGCTGTTTTTT
CASSLVQGPGELFF
>TRBV5-5|14|NA|NA|TRBJ2-7
TGTGCCAGCAGCTTGGGGCAGGGCTCCTACGAGCAGTACTTC
CASSLGQGSYEQYF
>TRBV12-3/TRBV12-4|12|NA|NA|TRBJ2-3
TGTGCCAGCAGTTCAGTGGAGGATACGCAGTATTTT
CASSSVEDTQYF
>TRBV4-3|15|NA|once|TRBJ1-6
TGCGCCAGCAGCCAAGCGGCGACCGGTAGAAGACCCCTCCACTTT
CASSQAATGRRPLHF
>TRBV5-4|14|NA|NA|TRBJ2-5
TGTGCCAGCAGCCATACGGGGTCCCAAGAGACCCAGTACTTC
CASSHTGSQETQYF
>TRBV11-3|15|NA|NA|TRBJ1-1
TGTGCCAGCAGCTTAGGCTTCAGACTGAACACTGAAGCTTTCTTT
CASSLGFRLNTEAFF
>TRBV3-1/TRBV3-2|15|TRBD2|NA|TRBJ2-2
TGTGCCAGCAGCCATTCAGCGGGGGGGATCGGGGAGCTGTTTTTT
CASSHSAGGIGELFF
>TRBV7-2|16|NA|NA|TRBJ2-1
TGTGCCAGCAGCTTAGTGGCGGGGGCCTACTACAATGAGCAGTTCTTC
CASSLVAGAYYNEQFF
>TRBV2|14|NA|NA|TRBJ1-1
TGTGCCAGCAAGGGAGGGGACCAGAACACTGAAGCTTTCTTT
CASKGGDQNTEAFF
>TRBV28|13|NA|NA|TRBJ2-7
TGTGCCAGCAGTTTAATCGAAGGCTACGAGCAGTACTTC
CASSLIEGYEQYF
>TRBV9|14|NA|once|TRBJ2-2
TGTGCCAGCAGCGTAGCCATGGTTTCCGGGGAGCTGTTTTTT
CASSVAMVSGELFF
>TRBV5-6|14|NA|NA|TRBJ1-2
TGTGCCAGCAGCTTCGACGGTACTAGGTATGGCTACACCTTC
CASSFDGTRYGYTF
>TRBV7-2|13|NA|NA|TRBJ2-1
TGTGCCAGCAGCTTAGGGTACTACAATGAGCAGTTCTTC
CASSLGYYNEQFF
>TRBV14|14|NA|NA|TRBJ2-5
TGTGCCAGCAGCCTGACGATAATCCAAGAGACCCAGTACTTC
CASSLTIIQETQYF
>TRBV5-1|15|TRBD2|NA|TRBJ2-1
TGCGCCAGCTCCGCCCTAGCGGGAGAGAGGAATGAGCAGTTCTTC
CASSALAGERNEQFF
>TRBV18|14|NA|NA|TRBJ1-1
TGTGCCAGCTCACCACCAGGGAGGAACACTGAAGCTTTCTTT
CASSPPGRNTEAFF
>TRBV29-1|12|TRBD1|once|TRBJ1-2
TGCAGCGTAAGACAGGGTAGCTATGGCTACACCTTC
CSVRQGSYGYTF
>TRBV7-5|14|NA|NA|TRBJ2-7
TGTGCCAGACTCCGGACAGGGACGTCATACGAGCAGTACTTC
CARLRTGTSYEQYF
>TRBV5-1|14|NA|NA|TRBJ1-1
TGCGCCAGCAGCATCAGGGCCATGAACACTGAAGCTTTCTTT
CASSIRAMNTEAFF
>TRBV5-4|15|NA|NA|TRBJ2-2
TGTGCCAGCAGCTTCATCGGGGTTGACACCGGGGAGCTGTTTTTT
CASSFIGVDTGELFF
>TRBV4-2|15|NA|NA|TRBJ1-4
TGTGCCAGCAGCCAAGAAAGGGGGTTTAATGAAAAACTGTTTTTT
CASSQERGFNEKLFF
>TRBV9|14|NA|NA|TRBJ1-6
TGTGCCAGCAGCGTAACGGGGGACAATTCACCCCTCCACTTT
CASSVTGDNSPLHF
>TRBV11-2|14|TRBD1|NA|TRBJ1-2
TGTGCCAGCAGCGCCCTGACAGGGTACGATGGCTACACCTTC
CASSALTGYDGYTF
>TRBV29-1|15|TRBD1|NA|TRBJ2-5
TGCAGCGTTGTTCCTTTAGGGGGCCTTCAAGAGACCCAGTACTTC
CSVVPLGGLQETQYF
>TRBV6-6|13|NA|once|TRBJ2-7
TGTGCCAGCAGCCCCGGGCCCTTCTACGAGCAGTACTTC
CASSPGPFYEQYF
>TRBV14|16|NA|few|TRBJ2-2
TGTGCCAGCAGCCAAGTGACCGGGAGCGGCACCGGGGAGCTGTTTTTT
CASSQVTGSGTGELFF
>TRBV6-5|14|TRBD1|NA|TRBJ2-1
TGTGCCAGCAGTTACAAACAGGGGTGGAATGAGCAGTTCTTC
CASSYKQGWNEQFF
>TRBV6-5|12|TRBD2|NA|TRBJ2-7
TGTGCCAGCAGCCCCGGGGGGGCCAAGCAGTACTTC
CASSPGGAKQYF
>TRBV6-5|15|NA|NA|TRBJ1-1
TGTGCCAGCAGGCCGTTTCGGGGCGGTGAGACTGAAGCTTTCTTT
CASRPFRGGETEAFF
>TRBV18|12|NA|NA|TRBJ1-1
TGTGCCAGCTCACAATTGAACACTGAAGCTTTCTTT
CASSQLNTEAFF
>TRBV7-2|14|TRBD1|once|TRBJ2-7
TGTGCCAGCAGCACCGGACAGGGTCGGTACGAGCAGTACTTC
CASSTGQGRYEQYF
>TRBV6-4|11|NA|NA|TRBJ2-7
TGTGCCACCACGGCGGTCCCCGAGCAGTACTTC
CATTAVPEQYF
>TRBV9|18|TRBD2|NA|TRBJ2-3
TGTGCCAGCAGCACTAGCGGGGGGGCCGGGCGTAGCACAGATACGCAGTATTTT
CASSTSGGAGRSTDTQYF
>TRBV5-1|16|TRBD2|NA|TRBJ2-5
TGCGCCAGCAGCCTGGGACTAGCGGGAGGGCCGGAGACCCAGTACTTC
CASSLGLAGGPETQYF
>TRBV9|15|NA|NA|TRBJ1-1
TGTGCCAGCAGCGTAGGTGGCCCCCGGAACACTGAAGCTTTCTTT
CASSVGGPRNTEAFF
>TRBV6-5|14|TRBD2|NA|TRBJ2-7
TGTGCCAGCAAGAAGGGACTAGCGACGGGGGAGCAGTACTTC
CASKKGLATGEQYF
>TRBV5-6|14|NA|NA|TRBJ2-2
TGTGCCAGCAGCTTGCGGCAACGCACCGGGGAGCTGTTTTTT
CASSLRQRTGELFF
>TRBV28|15|TRBD1|NA|TRBJ1-4
TGTGCCAGCACCTTGATAGGGGGCGGGATTGAAAAACTGTTTTTT
CASTLIGGGIEKLFF
>TRBV28|15|NA|once|TRBJ2-5
TGTGCCAGCAGTTTGGAGGCGGAATTCCAAGAGACCCAGTACTTC
CASSLEAEFQETQYF
>TRBV6-2/TRBV6-3|15|TRBD1|NA|TRBJ1-2
TGTGCCAGCAGTGACCCCGCCGGGACAGATAATGGCTACACCTTC
CASSDPAGTDNGYTF
>TRBV10-3|14|TRBD1|NA|TRBJ1-3
TGTGCCATCGGTGGGACAGGGGTTGGAAACACCATATATTTT
CAIGGTGVGNTIYF
>TRBV6-5|14|TRBD2|few|TRBJ2-1
TGTGCCAGCAGTCACCCAGCGGGGAACGGTGAGCAGTTCTTC
CASSHPAGNGEQFF
>TRBV28|14|NA|once|TRBJ2-1
TGTGCCAGCAGTTTAAAACGAGGGGCTTCAGAGCGGTTCTTC
CASSLKRGASERFF
>TRBV10-2|15|NA|NA|TRBJ1-1
TGCGCCAGCAGCTATGGGAGGCGGGGGAACACTGAAGCTTTCTTT
CASSYGRRGNTEAFF
>TRBV4-1|16|TRBD1|NA|TRBJ1-3
TGCGCCAGCAGCCAAGCGAGGACAGGGGTTGGAAACACCATATATTTT
CASSQARTGVGNTIYF
>TRBV7-2|14|TRBD1|NA|TRBJ1-2
TGTGCCAGCAGCCTACAACAGGGGGCGGTTGGCTACACCTTC
CASSLQQGAVGYTF
>TRBV24-1|13|NA|NA|TRBJ1-6
TGTGCCACCAGAGGAACACATAATTCACCCCTCCACTTT
CATRGTHNSPLHF
>TRBV6-2/TRBV6-3|11|NA|NA|TRBJ1-2
TGTGCCAGCAGTTACACTCGTGGCTACACCTTC
CASSYTRGYTF
>TRBV7-2|16|NA|NA|TRBJ2-1
TGTGCCAGCAGCTTAGGCCCAGGGCAGGGAGGAATTGAGCAGTTCTTC
CASSLGPGQGGIEQFF
>TRBV19|12|NA|NA|TRBJ1-6
TGTGCCAGTAAGGACGGGACTTCACCCCTCCACTTT
CASKDGTSPLHF
>TRBV24-1|16|TRBD2|NA|TRBJ2-3
TGTGCCACCAGTGACATCGTAGCGGGAGACACAGATACGCAGTATTTT
CATSDIVAGDTDTQYF
>TRBV7-2|15|NA|NA|TRBJ1-1
TGTGCCAGCAGCTCCCCGGGGGGATGGGACACTGAAGCTTTCTTT
CASSSPGGWDTEAFF
>TRBV25-1|14|NA|NA|TRBJ1-5
TGTGCCAGCAGTGACCGGCGCGGCAATCAGCCCCAGCATTTT
CASSDRRGNQPQHF
>TRBV5-5|14|NA|NA|TRBJ2-7
TGTGCCAGCAGCCGGGTAGGCCTCTCCTACGAGCAGTACTTC
CASSRVGLSYEQYF
>TRBV11-3|17|TRBD2|once|TRBJ2-2
TGTGCCAGCCGAGGACTAGCGGGACCCGAGGACACCGGGGAGCTGTTTTTT
CASRGLAGPEDTGELFF
>TRBV24-1|14|NA|NA|TRBJ2-7
TGTGCCACCAGTGATCTCAGGGCCCCTGGGGAGCAGTACTTC
CATSDLRAPGEQYF
>TRBV2|13|NA|NA|TRBJ1-6
TGTGCCAGCAGTCCCAGGACCATTTCACCCCTCCACTTT
CASSPRTISPLHF
>TRBV11-3|11|NA|NA|TRBJ2-7
TGTGCCAGCAGCCAGGACTACGAGCAGTACTTC
CASSQDYEQYF